The 23 T cell receptor beta chains below all came from one sample that was sequenced in a study of technical replicates of blood from a few donors. Measured with immunoSEQ multiplex PCR; TCRdb has only the in-frame clones, and not every one. The sample yields around 80,000 clones, roughly 93% seen once. Source material: T cells isolated from PBMCs. The receptors were sampled from a human donor in good health.

V and J are TRBV19 and TRBJ2-5; 8 nucleotides match TRBD1. The CDR3 loop spans 13 amino acids. J lost 9 bases, V lost 4 bases, and 7 bases had no gene match. The germline V gene has CDR1 LNHDA and CDR2 SQIVND (reference sequence). The CDR3: CASSSGQGEAQYF. The CDR3 DNA reads TGTGCCAGTAGTAGTGGACAGGGCGAGGCCCAGTACTTC.

The rearrangement uses TRBV19 and TRBJ1-3, with 9 bases identical to TRBD1. The CDR3 contains 14 residues. V trimming: 8 bases; J trimming: 4 bases; junction bases outside the gene matches: 6. Germline CDR1 reads LNHDA; CDR2 reads SQIVND (reference sequence). CDR3: CASSGTGLGNTIYF. CDR3 coding DNA: TGTGCCAGTTCCGGGACAGGGTTAGGAAACACCATATATTTT.

The chain recombines TRBV15 with TRBJ2-5; tentative D call: TRBD1 (6 bases). Trimming removed 3 bases at V and 2 bases at J, with 13 bases between. The V gene's germline CDR1 is LNHNV and CDR2 YYDKDF (reference sequence). The CDR3 sequence is 15 residues long. Here the CDR3 reads CATSRDSLPQETQYF. The CDR3, as DNA: TGTGCCACCAGCAGGGACAGTCTTCCTCAAGAGACCCAGTACTTC.

The chain has TRBV30 and TRBJ2-6; a weak D match, TRBD2 (7 bases). The CDR3 runs 17 residues. The V end was cut by 8 bases, the J end by 4 bases, with 24 bases between. From germline, CDR1 is GTSNPN and CDR2 SVGIG (reference sequence). The CDR3 loop is CASMRGRAAPGANVLTF. CDR3 in DNA: TGTGCCAGTATGAGGGGGAGGGCCGCTCCCGGGGCCAACGTCCTGACTTTC.

The J gene is TRBJ1-2, the V gene TRBV19, with TRBD1 matching over 9 bases. Unmatched junction bases numbered 9, after V lost 3 bases and J lost 4 bases. In germline, CDR1 is LNHDA, CDR2 SQIVND (reference sequence). The CDR3 sequence is 16 residues long. The DNA of the CDR3 is TGTGCCAGTAGTATTGGTGGACAGGGGAAGATCTATGGCTACACCTTC. Translation: CASSIGGQGKIYGYTF.

The chain is built from TRBV15 and TRBJ2-7; 9 bases fit TRBD1. This CDR3 is 16 amino acids long. Per germline, CDR1 LNHNV and CDR2 YYDKDF (reference sequence). V dropped 1 base and J dropped 1; count of bases not matched to a gene: 5. The CDR3 loop reads CATSRVSGTGSYEQYF. DNA for the CDR3: TGTGCCACCAGCAGAGTCTCGGGGACAGGGTCCTACGAGCAGTACTTC.

The V call is TRBV5-6, the J call TRBJ2-3; D is uncertain. This CDR3 is built from 13 residues. Trimming pared 0 bases from V and 8 bases from J, leaving 10 bases between. In germline, CDR1 is SGHDT, CDR2 YYEEEE. The CDR3 reads CASSLERLGTQYF. The CDR3 DNA reads TGTGCCAGCAGCTTGGAGAGGTTAGGTACGCAGTATTTT.

The CDR3 sequence is CASSFGGTDTQYF. The CDR3 DNA sequence: TGTGCCAGCAGTTTCGGGGGAACAGATACGCAGTATTTT. The rearrangement uses TRBV27 and TRBJ2-3; tentatively, D is TRBD2 (6 bases). Germline CDR1 MNHEY, CDR2 SMNVEV (reference sequence). The CDR3 is 13 residues long. Trimming shortened V by 3 bases and J by 3 bases, and 7 bases separated the two germline ends.

This clone was counted a single time. V gene TRBV5-1 combines with J gene TRBJ2-2; D might be TRBD2 (5 bases). CDR1 and CDR2 from the germline V gene are SGHRS and YFSETQ. The ends were cut back, 0 bases at V and 3 bases at J, with 9 bases in the middle. The CDR3 totals 15 residues. This chain's CDR3 is CASSLGGAYTGELFF. CDR3 bases: TGCGCCAGCAGCTTGGGGGGAGCGTACACCGGGGAGCTGTTTTTT.

The V and J genes are TRBV6-5 and TRBJ1-1, with 9 bases that match TRBD1. The V gene's germline CDR1 is MNHEY and CDR2 SVGAGI. The trim removed 4 bases at V and 5 bases at J, leaving 11 bases unmatched. The CDR3 spans 16 residues. CDR3 nucleotide sequence: TGTGCCAGCAGTTCCGGAGAGGACAGGGGAGGAACTGAAGCTTTCTTT. As protein: CASSSGEDRGGTEAFF.

This rearrangement joins TRBV6-6 to TRBJ1-1; no clear D gene. The germline V gene encodes CDR1 MNHNY and CDR2 SVGAGI (reference sequence). This CDR3 is 15 amino acids long. The V gene lost 4 bases and the J gene lost 3 bases, with 15 bases spanning the gap. The CDR3 bases are TGTGCCAGCAGTTTATACAACGGCAGGTACACTGAAGCTTTCTTT. Its translation: CASSLYNGRYTEAFF.

The gene calls are TRBV5-5 and TRBJ2-3, with D uncertain. Per the germline V gene, CDR1 is SGHKS and CDR2 is YYEKEE (reference sequence). Trimming took 2 bases from V and 2 from J, leaving 6 bases between them. There are 13 residues in the CDR3. CDR3 amino acids: CASSFTATDTQYF. For the CDR3, the DNA is TGTGCCAGCAGCTTCACAGCCACAGATACGCAGTATTTT.

This chain links TRBV21-1 with TRBJ2-4; the table's TRBD2 call for D was not verified on the DNA. TRBV21-1 is deemed a pseudogene. The CDR3 extends over 14 amino acids. In DNA form, the CDR3 reads TGTGCCAGCAGCTTCAGACTAGCCAAAAACATTCAGTACTTC. Amino acids: CASSFRLAKNIQYF.

The chain is built from TRBV4-1 and TRBJ2-7, with 14 bases fitting TRBD2. J gave up 4 bases and V 3 bases, and 5 bases lay outside the gene matches. CDR3 length: 16 residues. Germline V CDR1 and CDR2: MGHRA, YSYEKL. The CDR3 sequence: CASSHPGTSGRYEQYF. The CDR3 nucleotides are TGCGCCAGCAGCCATCCGGGGACTAGCGGGAGATACGAGCAGTACTTC.

This chain connects TRBV29-1 to TRBJ2-1, with 14 bases identical to TRBD2. The germline gives CDR1 SQVTM, CDR2 ANQGSEA. The CDR3 is made up of 14 amino acids. J gave up 8 bases and V 6 bases, and 6 bases lay outside the gene matches. As DNA, the CDR3 is TGCAGCGTAGTGCTGGGACTAGCGGGAGATGAGCAGTTCTTC. Translating gives CSVVLGLAGDEQFF.

Only a few counts were recorded for this clone. The rearrangement links TRBV14 to TRBJ2-2, with 14 bases matching TRBD2. V shed 5 bases, J shed 7 bases, and the junction held 6 bases outside the gene matches. The germline V gene has CDR1 SGHDN and CDR2 FVKESK. This CDR3 has 16 amino acids. The CDR3 region is CASSKTSGRAHGELFF. The CDR3 DNA reads as TGTGCCAGCAGCAAGACTAGCGGGAGGGCCCACGGGGAGCTGTTTTTT.

This sequence joins TRBV5-1 and TRBJ2-7, with D possibly matching TRBD1 (5 bases). The V end lost 0 bases, the J end lost 4 bases, and 11 bases lay between the germline ends. The CDR3 sequence is 14 residues long. Germline V gene sequence: CDR1 SGHRS, CDR2 YFSETQ. In DNA, the CDR3 is TGCGCCAGCAGCTTGGGACAGCCCCTGTACGAGCAGTACTTC. Its translation is CASSLGQPLYEQYF. Variable domain in full (rest from reference TRBV5-1 and TRBJ2-7): KAGVTQTPRYLIKTRGQQVTLSCSPISGHRSVSWYQQTPGQGLQFLFEYFSETQRNKGNFPGRFSGRQFSNSRSEMNVSTLELGDSALYLCASSLGQPLYEQYFGPGTRLTVT.

The chain combines TRBV30 with TRBJ2-7; 7 nucleotides match TRBD1. Germline CDR1 reads GTSNPN; CDR2 reads SVGIG (reference sequence). The trim removed 4 bases at V and 9 bases at J, leaving 9 bases unmatched. The CDR3 contains 12 residues. The CDR3 DNA sequence: TGTGCCTGGAACCCCGGAGGACAGGTGCAGTACTTC. As protein: CAWNPGGQVQYF.

CDR3 residues: CASSFHRELDEQYF. CDR3 DNA: TGTGCCAGCAGCTTTCACAGGGAGCTGGACGAGCAGTACTTC. V usage is TRBV5-8 and J usage is TRBJ2-7; D possibly corresponds to TRBD1 (6 bases). This CDR3 comprises 14 residues. V lost 2 bases and J lost 5, with 14 bases in between. In germline, CDR1 is SGHTS, CDR2 YDEGEE.

V gene TRBV19 combines with J gene TRBJ1-4; perhaps TRBD1 as D (6 bases). The CDR3 covers 17 residues. Germline V gene sequence: CDR1 LNHDA, CDR2 SQIVND (reference sequence). Trimming pared 8 bases from V and 0 bases from J, leaving 19 bases between. This chain's CDR3 is CASYPGQSGSTNEKLFF. The DNA of the CDR3 is TGTGCCAGTTACCCCGGACAGAGTGGGTCAACTAATGAAAAACTGTTTTTT.

This clone showed up just once. This sequence joins TRBV7-2 and TRBJ2-1; 8 bases map to TRBD1. CDR1 SGHTA and CDR2 FQGNSA come from the germline V gene. With 5 bases clipped from V and 3 bases from J, the junction kept 6 bases outside the gene matches. CDR3 length equals 15 residues. The DNA for the CDR3 is TGTGCCAGCAGCCCGACAGGGGCCGTCTACAATGAGCAGTTCTTC. The encoded protein is CASSPTGAVYNEQFF.

This clone was seen more than once but under ten times. This chain joins TRBV6-7 and TRBJ2-1; 7 nucleotides line up with TRBD2. TRBV6-7 is known as an ORF, though its function is uncertain. V lost 0 bases and J lost 3; bases outside the gene matches: 5. The CDR3 is 16 residues long. CDR3 sequence: CASSYSLGGSYNEQFF. CDR3 DNA: TGTGCCAGCAGTTACTCGCTTGGCGGGAGCTACAATGAGCAGTTCTTC.

The J gene is TRBJ1-3, the V gene TRBV28, with no clear D. With 2 bases removed from V and 4 bases from J, the gap between germline ends came to 9 bases. The germline V gene encodes CDR1 MDHEN and CDR2 SYDVKM. This CDR3 region has 14 residues. The CDR3 sequence is CASSLNGVGNTIYF. DNA for the CDR3: TGTGCCAGCAGTTTAAACGGGGTCGGAAACACCATATATTTT.